This T cell receptor (beta chain) is from a study of T-cell memory formation after mild COVID-19. Study outcomes and limitations: Clones contracting day 15 to 85 were balanced CD4/CD8; later expanders leaned CD4+. Shrinking CD4+ clones were chiefly CM and EM; CD8+ ones were chiefly EMRA.

This CDR3 region has 17 residues. The V gene end was trimmed by 0 bases and the J gene end by 7 bases; junction bases not matched to a gene: 6. CDR1 KGHDR and CDR2 SFDVKD come from the germline V gene. With regard to this clonotype: Its antigen remains unidentified.

Via MiXCR, TCRdb re-called the 5' RACE reads, giving one row per CDR3 protein. Here the sample spans a few hundred thousand distinct CDR3 sequences, 20% to 25% being singletons. V usage is TRBV24-1 and J usage is TRBJ2-1; 12 nucleotides align to TRBD2. This receptor was identified in an adult woman who had mild COVID-19 (a few samples of this study predate the infection). Cell type and time point are not known. The sequenced sample was PBMCs or a T cell subset sorted from them (not recorded which). CDR3 in amino acids: CATSDLWLAGGQNEQFF. CDR3 nucleotides: TGTGCCACCAGTGATTTGTGGCTAGCGGGAGGGCAGAATGAGCAGTTCTTC.